One sample yielded the 31 T cell receptor beta chains listed below, sequenced in a study of T cell repertoires in cytomegalovirus infection. TCRdb re-analysed the reads in MiXCR, keeping a single row per CDR3 protein. The data contain 200,000 or so distinct CDR3 sequences, 35% to 40% of them singletons. These receptors' antigens are unknown. The material was CD8+ T cells from cultured PBMCs, obtained from culture after CMV antigen stimulation. The receptor source for this set is a human donor in good health (CMV status not recorded). Some clones in this sample may be carry-over from other donors' samples.

This clonotype has a handful of counts. The chain employs TRBV27 and TRBJ2-3; 8 bases agree with TRBD2. The germline gives CDR1 MNHEY, CDR2 SMNVEV (reference sequence). With 6 bases clipped from V and 0 bases from J, the junction kept 8 bases outside the gene matches. This CDR3 region has 16 residues. For the CDR3, the DNA is TGTGCCAGCAGCCTCGGGAGGGCCGGAAGCACAGATACGCAGTATTTT. Protein sequence: CASSLGRAGSTDTQYF.

The chain is built from TRBV7-9 and TRBJ1-1; no clear D. Per germline, CDR1 SEHNR and CDR2 FQNEAQ (reference sequence). Trimming took 4 bases from V and 5 from J, leaving 11 bases between them. The CDR3 extends over 13 amino acids. Here the CDR3 DNA reads TGTGCCAGCAGCTCGAGCGGGTCAACTGAAGCTTTCTTT. This codes for CASSSSGSTEAFF.

This clonotype was observed a handful of times. This chain joins TRBV2 and TRBJ1-4; D is perhaps TRBD1 (5 bases). Trimming pared 10 bases from V and 5 bases from J, leaving 26 bases between. Germline assignment: CDR1 SNHLY and CDR2 FYNNEI. The CDR3 is 17 amino acids. Here the CDR3 reads CAIQKYYGQAVNEKLFF. The CDR3 coding sequence is TGTGCCATCCAAAAATACTACGGACAAGCTGTAAATGAAAAACTGTTTTTT.

The chain joins TRBV6-6 to TRBJ2-5, with TRBD1 matching over 9 bases. The CDR3 loop spans 14 amino acids. V trimming: 5 bases; J trimming: 1 base; junction bases outside the gene matches: 2. CDR1 is MNHNY and CDR2 is SVGAGI in the germline V gene (reference sequence). The DNA of the CDR3 is TGTGCCAGCAGTCCGGACAGGGGCCAAGAGACCCAGTACTTC. Encoded protein: CASSPDRGQETQYF.

The CDR3 spells CAWTTGGQSYEQYF. The CDR3 DNA sequence: TGTGCCTGGACAACCGGGGGACAGTCCTACGAGCAGTACTTC. The V gene is TRBV30, the J gene TRBJ2-7; tentatively, D is TRBD1 (7 bases). Germline V CDR1 and CDR2: GTSNPN, SVGIG (reference sequence). The CDR3 sequence is 14 residues long. Trimming pared 4 bases from V and 1 base from J, leaving 14 bases between.

The chain couples TRBV28 to TRBJ1-5, with a possible D match to TRBD1 (5 bases). CDR3 length: 15 amino acids. V shed 6 bases and J shed 6 bases, with 18 bases lying between them. Germline-derived CDR1 and CDR2 are MDHEN and SYDVKM. The DNA of the CDR3 is TGTGCCAGCAGCCCCACCGGGACCCTGACTCAGCCCCAGCATTTT. Protein: CASSPTGTLTQPQHF. Looking up the rest from reference TRBV28 and TRBJ1-5 gives the full variable domain: DVKVTQSSRYLVKRTGEKVFLECVQDMDHENMFWYRQDPGLGLRLIYFSYDVKMKEKGDIPEGYSVSREKKERFSLILESASTNQTSMYLCASSPTGTLTQPQHFGDGTRLSIL.

This clonotype was detected once. V is TRBV20-1 and J is TRBJ2-7; 7 bases are shared with TRBD1. Germline CDR1 DFQATT, CDR2 SNEGSKA (reference sequence). CDR3 length: 15 residues. V trimming: 1 base; J trimming: 4 bases; junction bases outside the gene matches: 10. The CDR3 loop reads CSARVERQGPYEQYF. CDR3 nucleotide sequence: TGCAGTGCTAGAGTCGAACGACAGGGACCTTACGAGCAGTACTTC.

This rearrangement joins TRBV7-3 to TRBJ2-2; 9 bases line up with TRBD2. Germline V CDR1 and CDR2: SGHTA, FQGTGA. The V gene end was trimmed by 5 bases and the J gene end by 7 bases; junction bases not matched to a gene: 11. The length of the CDR3 is 16 residues. The chain's CDR3 is CASSPRVAGVGGELFF. CDR3 DNA: TGTGCCAGCAGCCCCCGAGTAGCGGGAGTTGGCGGGGAGCTGTTTTTT.

As regards this clonotype: The CDR3 does not end in the conserved phenylalanine or tryptophan, so this is likely a read error. It is unclear where the CDR3 begins or ends on the DNA, so no DNA is shown, and the CDR3 is as TCRdb lists it. The rearrangement joins TRBV12-3 or TRBV12-4 to TRBJ2-5; TRBD1, the table's D call, lacks a check against the DNA. 14 amino acids form the CDR3, both terminal residues included. The CDR3 region is CASSLRQGRENPYC.

This rearrangement joins TRBV19 to TRBJ2-1, with a possible D match to TRBD2 (5 bases). Germline CDR1 reads LNHDA; CDR2 reads SQIVND (reference sequence). The CDR3 length is 15 residues. With 5 bases removed from V and 9 bases from J, the gap between germline ends came to 20 bases. The CDR3 DNA is TGTGCCAGTAGTTCCCCGGGAAAGAACATTTGTGAGCAGTTCTTC. Translated: CASSSPGKNICEQFF.

This sequence joins TRBV12-3 or TRBV12-4 and TRBJ2-7, with D tentatively TRBD1 (6 bases). V shed 8 bases and J shed 4 bases, with 15 bases lying between them. The CDR3 has 13 residues. The CDR3 loop is CASRQATWYEQYF. Here the CDR3 DNA reads TGTGCCAGCCGACAGGCAACATGGTACGAGCAGTACTTC.

This clonotype has just a few counts. V usage is TRBV7-3 and J usage is TRBJ2-3, with 10 bases lining up with TRBD2. CDR1 and CDR2 (germline): SGHTA, FQGTGA. V gave up 2 bases and J gave up 1 base; unmatched junction bases: 9. The CDR3 extends over 18 amino acids. Here the CDR3 reads CASSLGPLAGEGTDTQYF. CDR3 sequence (DNA): TGTGCCAGCAGCTTAGGACCTCTAGCGGGGGAGGGCACAGATACGCAGTATTTT.

This chain uses TRBV4-1 with TRBJ1-4; no clear D gene. Germline-derived CDR1 and CDR2 are MGHRA and YSYEKL. Trimming removed 5 bases at V and 8 bases at J, with 12 bases between. The CDR3 spans 13 residues. CDR3 sequence reads: CASSLLRSEKLFF. The DNA of the CDR3 is TGCGCCAGCAGCTTACTTCGTTCCGAAAAACTGTTTTTT.

This clonotype was counted between two and nine times. The chain combines TRBV12-3 or TRBV12-4 with TRBJ2-7; D uncertain. The CDR3 totals 14 residues. V was shortened by 2 bases and J by 5 bases, with 13 bases between the two germline ends. The CDR3 spells CASSLRLGRNEQYF. The CDR3 DNA reads TGTGCCAGCAGTTTACGGCTAGGTAGAAACGAGCAGTACTTC.

The chain joins TRBV12-5 to TRBJ1-4; TRBD1 matches at 9 bases. CDR1 is LGHNT and CDR2 is FRNRAP in the germline V gene. Trimming took 5 bases from V and 8 from J; bases not matched to a gene: 12. The CDR3 loop spans 16 amino acids. The CDR3 spells CASGAYDRGSGEKLFF. The CDR3 bases are TGTGCTAGTGGTGCCTACGACAGGGGGAGTGGAGAAAAACTGTTTTTT.

This clonotype was detected many times. The CDR3 loop is CASRFPSWGSNTEAFF. CDR3 coding DNA: TGTGCCAGCAGGTTCCCATCTTGGGGGTCTAACACTGAAGCTTTCTTT. The V call is TRBV28, the J call TRBJ1-1, with a weak D call TRBD1 (5 bases). CDR3 length: 16 amino acids. Trimming pared 6 bases from V and 2 bases from J, leaving 19 bases between. Germline CDR1 reads MDHEN; CDR2 reads SYDVKM.

This clonotype was seen more than once but under ten times. This chain uses TRBV15 with TRBJ2-7; 7 bases map to TRBD1. The CDR3 sequence is 15 residues long. The germline CDR1 and CDR2 sequences are LNHNV and YYDKDF (reference sequence). The V segment lost 5 bases and the J segment 0 bases; nucleotides outside the gene matches: 7. CDR3: CATSEGAASSYEQYF. The CDR3 DNA reads TGTGCCACCAGCGAGGGGGCAGCGAGCTCCTACGAGCAGTACTTC.

This clonotype has more than one count but fewer than ten. In DNA, the CDR3 is TGTGCCAGTAGTATTTCGGGGGGACCACCCACCTACGAGCAGTACTTC. Translated, it gives CASSISGGPPTYEQYF. The rearrangement links TRBV19 to TRBJ2-7, with 7 positions matching TRBD2. The CDR3 has 16 residues. Germline V CDR1 and CDR2: LNHDA, SQIVND (reference sequence). J was trimmed by 2 bases and V by 3 bases; bases with no gene match: 10. The full variable domain, in which reference TRBV19 and TRBJ2-7 provide the parts outside the CDR3, is DGGITQSPKYLFRKEGQNVTLSCEQNLNHDAMYWYRQDPGQGLRLIYYSQIVNDFQKGDIAEGYSVSREKKESFPLTVTSAQKNPTAFYLCASSISGGPPTYEQYFGPGTRLTVT.

The J gene is TRBJ2-2, the V gene TRBV9; maybe TRBD2 (6 bases). The germline V gene has CDR1 SGDLS and CDR2 YYNGEE. The V gene lost 2 bases and the J gene lost 4 bases, with 9 bases spanning the gap. CDR3 length: 14 amino acids. The chain's CDR3 is CASSVGGSTGELFF. The CDR3 nucleotides read TGTGCCAGCAGCGTTGGGGGGAGCACCGGGGAGCTGTTTTTT.

V usage is TRBV29-1 and J usage is TRBJ2-7, with 7 positions matching TRBD1. The CDR3 runs 13 residues. With V trimmed by 7 bases and J by 7 bases, 13 bases remained unmatched. Germline-derived CDR1 and CDR2 are SQVTM and ANQGSEA. The CDR3 nucleotides are TGCAGCGCCTCAGACAGGGCCCCTCGTGAGCAGTACTTC. Its protein is CSASDRAPREQYF.

The V gene is TRBV7-6, the J gene TRBJ2-4, with D possibly being TRBD1 (6 bases). This CDR3 spans 13 amino acids. V was pared by 2 bases and J by 14 bases, with 16 bases between. Per germline, CDR1 SGHVS and CDR2 FNYEAQ. The CDR3 DNA follows: TGTGCCAGCAGCTTACCGGGACACCAAGAAAAGTACTTC. It yields the protein CASSLPGHQEKYF.

The chain is built from TRBV29-1 and TRBJ1-1; D is possibly TRBD1 (5 bases). V was clipped by 4 bases and J by 5 bases, with 11 bases between them. The germline CDR1 and CDR2 sequences are SQVTM and ANQGSEA. This CDR3 has 12 amino acids. The DNA for the CDR3 is TGCAGCGTTGTAGGGACCCCAACTGAAGCTTTCTTT. Protein product: CSVVGTPTEAFF.

As DNA, the CDR3 is TGTGCCAGCAGTCCCCGCAGGACAGGGGGTGAAAAACTGTTTTTT. This translates into CASSPRRTGGEKLFF. The chain recombines TRBV28 with TRBJ1-4; 10 bases line up with TRBD1. The length of the CDR3 is 15 residues. From germline, CDR1 is MDHEN and CDR2 SYDVKM. With 5 bases clipped from V and 7 bases from J, the junction kept 7 bases outside the gene matches.

J is TRBJ2-5 and V is TRBV7-8; perhaps TRBD2 as D (6 bases). V was pared by 6 bases and J by 4 bases, with 15 bases between. The CDR3 contains 14 residues. Germline V CDR1 and CDR2: SGHVS, FQNEAQ. CDR3 residues: CASRDPPEGETQYF. CDR3 DNA sequence: TGTGCCAGCAGGGACCCACCGGAGGGAGAGACCCAGTACTTC.

In this sample, this clonotype turned up a few times. This chain connects TRBV20-1 to TRBJ2-1; 11 nucleotides agree with TRBD2. This CDR3 has 17 amino acids. J was trimmed by 4 bases and V by 3 bases; bases with no gene match: 11. Germline V gene lookup returns CDR1 DFQATT and CDR2 SNEGSKA (reference sequence). CDR3 region: CSASTLAGEVPYNEQFF. CDR3 DNA sequence: TGCAGTGCTAGTACACTAGCGGGAGAAGTCCCTTACAATGAGCAGTTCTTC.

This chain joins TRBV28 and TRBJ2-1; 11 bases are shared with TRBD2. CDR3 length: 15 residues. With V trimmed by 6 bases and J by 4 bases, 5 bases remained unmatched. The germline V gene encodes CDR1 MDHEN and CDR2 SYDVKM. The CDR3 region is CASRPGTSGYNEQFF. The CDR3 coding sequence is TGTGCCAGCAGACCCGGGACTAGCGGTTACAATGAGCAGTTCTTC.

The CDR3 loop is CASSMSRETQYF. The CDR3 DNA sequence: TGTGCCAGTAGTATGAGTAGAGAGACCCAGTACTTC. This chain joins TRBV19 and TRBJ2-5; no firm D call. V lost 3 bases, J lost 4 bases, and 6 bases lay in between. The germline V gene encodes CDR1 LNHDA and CDR2 SQIVND (reference sequence). This CDR3 contains 12 residues.

Regarding this clonotype: The junction shows a germline mismatch at one end, possibly a read error. V and J are TRBV7-8 and TRBJ2-3, with TRBD2 as a possible D gene (6 bases). The CDR3 covers 15 residues. Germline V gives CDR1 SGHVS, CDR2 FQNEAQ. This chain's CDR3 is CASLFRRTSTDMQYF. The CDR3 DNA reads TGTGCCAGCCTATTTCGAAGAACTAGCACAGATATGCAGTATTTT.

The sample holds a few counts of this clonotype. Mismatch with germline at one junction end may stem from a read error. V and J are TRBV7-6 and TRBJ2-1; D gene uncertain. This CDR3 region has 16 residues. Per the germline V gene, CDR1 is SGHVS and CDR2 is FNYEAQ. This CDR3 is CASSPRELSSYNEQFF. The CDR3 nucleotides read TGTGCTAGCAGCCCCAGAGAGCTGAGCTCCTACAATGAGCAGTTCTTC. Combining the CDR3 with reference TRBV7-6 and TRBJ2-1 gives the whole variable domain GAGVSQSPRYKVTKRGQDVALRCDPISGHVSLYWYRQALGQGPEFLTYFNYEAQQDKSGLPNDRFSAERPEGSISTLTIQRTEQRDSAMYRCASSPRELSSYNEQFFGPGTRLTVL.

The rearrangement uses TRBV6-1 and TRBJ2-7, with D possibly matching TRBD1 (6 bases). V was clipped by 8 bases and J by 5 bases, with 19 bases between them. Germline CDR1 reads MNHNS; CDR2 reads SASEGT. The CDR3 has 14 residues. The CDR3: CASGPVLQGDEQYF. The CDR3 DNA reads as TGTGCCAGCGGACCCGTACTACAGGGAGACGAGCAGTACTTC.

This clonotype was detected many times. This sequence joins TRBV12-3 or TRBV12-4 and TRBJ2-7; D remains ambiguous. V lost 5 bases to trimming and J lost 1 base, with 18 bases between them. The length of the CDR3 is 16 residues. The CDR3 bases are TGTGCCAGCAGTCCCACGATAGAGAGTTCATCCTACGAGCAGTACTTC. This translates into CASSPTIESSSYEQYF.